This T cell receptor (beta chain) was identified in a study of shared clonotypes between healthy human individuals. For the study at large: Each donor had three CD4 naive, three CD4 memory, two CD8 naive and one CD8 memory plate.

The CDR3 runs to 18 residues. With V trimmed by 3 bases and J by 12 bases, 22 bases remained unmatched. Germline assignment: CDR1 SGHDN and CDR2 FVKESK. Assay runs were performed at deep level. Around 30,000 T cell genomes (roughly 190 ng DNA) went into each sorted-subset replicate. The repertoire was sequenced with immunoSEQ multiplex PCR; TCRdb's copy has only in-frame clones and lacks some. Found here are about a million clones, around 74% of them singletons; the top ten hold less than 1.5%. The source material was memory CD4+ T cells sorted from blood. The sample's subset: CD45RA-negative fraction. This sequence originates from a man aged 18 to 30 in good health. J is TRBJ2-7 and V is TRBV14; 11 nucleotides agree with TRBD1. The CDR3 here is CASSHDTQLGTGGIETYF. The CDR3 nucleotides are TGTGCCAGCAGCCATGACACTCAACTAGGGACAGGGGGGATCGAAACGTACTTC.